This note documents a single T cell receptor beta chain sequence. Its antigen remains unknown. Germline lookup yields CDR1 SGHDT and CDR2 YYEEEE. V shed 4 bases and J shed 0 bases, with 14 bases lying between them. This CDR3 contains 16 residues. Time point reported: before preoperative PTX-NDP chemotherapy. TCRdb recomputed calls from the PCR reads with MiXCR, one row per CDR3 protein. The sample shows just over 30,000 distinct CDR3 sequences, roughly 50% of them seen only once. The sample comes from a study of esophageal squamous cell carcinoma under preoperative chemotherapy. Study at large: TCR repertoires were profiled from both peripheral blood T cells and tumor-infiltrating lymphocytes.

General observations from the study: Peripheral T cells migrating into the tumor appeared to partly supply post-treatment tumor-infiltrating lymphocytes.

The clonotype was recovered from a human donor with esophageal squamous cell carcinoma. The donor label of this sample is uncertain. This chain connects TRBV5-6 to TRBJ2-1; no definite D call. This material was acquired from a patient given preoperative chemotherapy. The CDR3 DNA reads TGTGCCAGCAGCCGACGACTTACTTTCTCCTACAATGAGCAGTTCTTC. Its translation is CASSRRLTFSYNEQFF.